This T cell receptor (beta chain) was identified during a study of T-cell reconstitution after alpha-beta-depleted transplantation in children. The CDR3 has 14 amino acids. The germline CDR1 and CDR2 sequences are SEHNR and FQNEAQ (reference sequence). Deletions cut 6 bases from V and 5 bases from J, with 16 bases between. This clonotype was recorded a few times. A library of TCRbeta sequences, prepared with unique molecular identifiers, was generated. TCRdb reprocessed the PCR reads via MiXCR and lists one record per CDR3 protein. The sample lists 250,000 to 350,000 distinct CDR3 sequences, 9.5% to 10% occurring once.

The sequence derives from a human donor who donated a stem cell graft to a child with SCID. The source material was PBMCs from the stem cell graft donor, sampled from the stem cell graft. The J gene is TRBJ1-1, the V gene TRBV7-9; no definite D call. The CDR3 bases are TGTGCCAGCAGTCTCACGGGTCCGTTGACTGAAGCTTTCTTT. Protein product: CASSLTGPLTEAFF.